The 27 T cell receptor beta chains listed next were all sequenced from one sample in a study of OX40 agonist ivuxolimab in advanced cancers. Profiled with immunoSEQ multiplex PCR; TCRdb holds only in-frame clones, not every one. The sample records under 50,000 clones, 80% to 85% being singletons. Sample: CD4+ or CD8+ T cells sorted from blood, taken in a trial of the OX40 agonist ivuxolimab. The receptors shown here come from an adult with an advanced solid tumor such as melanoma, head and neck, liver or kidney cancer.

The rearrangement joins TRBV30 to TRBJ2-6; tentative D call: TRBD1 (6 bases). The CDR3 sequence is 15 residues long. V was shortened by 3 bases and J by 3 bases, with 12 bases between the two germline ends. CDR1 and CDR2 from the germline V gene are GTSNPN and SVGIG (reference sequence). The CDR3 loop is CAWRVGGGGANVLTF. The CDR3 DNA is TGTGCCTGGAGGGTTGGGGGCGGTGGGGCCAACGTCCTGACTTTC. Looking up the rest from reference TRBV30 and TRBJ2-6 gives the full variable domain: SQTIHQWPATLVQPVGSPLSLECTVEGTSNPNLYWYRQAAGRGLQLLFYSVGIGQISSEVPQNLSASRPQDRQFILSSKKLLLSDSGFYLCAWRVGGGGANVLTFGAGSRLTVL.

V and J are TRBV19 and TRBJ1-1; D is perhaps TRBD1 (6 bases). CDR1 and CDR2 (germline): LNHDA, SQIVND (reference sequence). V was clipped by 0 bases and J by 0 bases, with 8 bases between them. The length of the CDR3 is 15 residues. CDR3 residues: CASSIDGGLNTEAFF. In nucleotides, the CDR3 is TGTGCCAGTAGTATAGACGGGGGCTTGAACACTGAAGCTTTCTTT.

This chain joins TRBV5-1 and TRBJ2-3; D uncertain. The germline CDR1 and CDR2 sequences are SGHRS and YFSETQ. This CDR3 region has 12 residues. The germline V and J ends were trimmed by 0 bases and 4 bases, with 3 bases remaining between them. The CDR3 DNA sequence: TGCGCCAGCAGCTTGGACGCAGATACGCAGTATTTT. It translates to CASSLDADTQYF.

The rearrangement links TRBV4-2 to TRBJ2-7; D not resolved. In germline, CDR1 is LGHNA, CDR2 YNFKEQ. The CDR3 length is 14 residues. V was shortened by 5 bases and J by 7 bases, with 18 bases between the two germline ends. CDR3 nucleotide sequence: TGTGCCAGCAGCTCACTTAGGGCCCCTAGGGAGCAGTACTTC. The encoded protein is CASSSLRAPREQYF.

Concerning this clone itself: Germline and junction disagree at one end, which may indicate a read error. J is TRBJ2-3 and V is TRBV2; 9 bases agree with TRBD2. The CDR3 contains 11 residues. Germline V gene sequence: CDR1 SNHLY, CDR2 FYNNEI. CDR3 protein: CASSVEPSGMF. The CDR3 nucleotides read TGTGCCAGCAGTGTGGAGCCTAGCGGGATGTTT.

The chain joins TRBV15 to TRBJ1-1; no reliable D call. The germline gives CDR1 LNHNV, CDR2 YYDKDF (reference sequence). With 1 base removed from V and 0 bases from J, the gap between germline ends came to 9 bases. The CDR3 sequence is 15 residues long. The CDR3 DNA reads TGTGCCACCAGCAGAGGCCAGACACTGAACACTGAAGCTTTCTTT. Protein product: CATSRGQTLNTEAFF.

There are a few counts of this clone. The genes are TRBV30 and TRBJ1-6, with D perhaps matching TRBD1 (5 bases). This CDR3 contains 14 residues. The V gene's germline CDR1 is GTSNPN and CDR2 SVGIG (reference sequence). V lost 2 bases to trimming and J lost 7 bases, with 12 bases between them. CDR3 nucleotide sequence: TGTGCCTGGAGTAGGGGCAAGGACAATTCACCCCTCCACTTT. Its protein product is CAWSRGKDNSPLHF.

This rearrangement joins TRBV6-5 to TRBJ1-3, with unresolved D. Trimming took off 6 bases at V and 0 bases at J, with 9 bases between the two ends. Germline V gene lookup returns CDR1 MNHEY and CDR2 SVGAGI. The CDR3 has 14 residues. In DNA form, the CDR3 reads TGTGCCAGCAGGGACCGGTTCTCTGGAAACACCATATATTTT. Translating it yields CASRDRFSGNTIYF.

The CDR3 spells CASKAGGRNEQFF. In nucleotides, the CDR3 is TGTGCCAGCAAAGCGGGAGGGAGAAATGAGCAGTTCTTC. This rearrangement joins TRBV28 to TRBJ2-1; 10 bases agree with TRBD2. Trimming at V came to 7 bases and at J to 7 bases, leaving 4 bases not matched to a gene. Per the germline V gene, CDR1 is MDHEN and CDR2 is SYDVKM. This CDR3 has 13 residues.

The chain couples TRBV19 to TRBJ2-2, with D perhaps matching TRBD1 (6 bases). Trimming took 6 bases from V and 1 from J, leaving 9 bases between them. CDR3 size: 14 residues. Per the germline V gene, CDR1 is LNHDA and CDR2 is SQIVND (reference sequence). The CDR3 coding sequence is TGTGCCAGTAGGAAGACAGGGAACACCGGGGAGCTGTTTTTT. Translated, it gives CASRKTGNTGELFF. Based on the CDR3 plus reference TRBV19 and TRBJ2-2, the full variable domain is DGGITQSPKYLFRKEGQNVTLSCEQNLNHDAMYWYRQDPGQGLRLIYYSQIVNDFQKGDIAEGYSVSREKKESFPLTVTSAQKNPTAFYLCASRKTGNTGELFFGEGSRLTVL.

The rearrangement links TRBV7-3 to TRBJ1-1; D unresolved. CDR1 and CDR2 from the germline V gene are SGHTA and FQGTGA. The CDR3 extends over 13 amino acids. V dropped 1 base and J dropped 1 base, with 4 bases sitting between them. The CDR3 spells CASSLSQNTEAFF. CDR3 in DNA: TGTGCCAGCAGCTTAAGCCAGAACACTGAAGCTTTCTTT.

The chain joins TRBV5-6 to TRBJ2-7; no clear D. The CDR3 has 14 residues. V was pared by 0 bases and J by 4 bases, with 11 bases between. CDR1 is SGHDT and CDR2 is YYEEEE in the germline V gene. Here the CDR3 DNA reads TGTGCCAGCAGCTTGGCCGCGCGGTCTTACGAGCAGTACTTC. The encoded protein is CASSLAARSYEQYF.

The rearrangement links TRBV10-3 to TRBJ2-4, with D perhaps matching TRBD1 (6 bases). This CDR3 is 16 amino acids long. Germline CDR1 reads ENHRY; CDR2 reads SYGVKD. V lost 0 bases to trimming and J lost 4 bases, with 13 bases between them. This CDR3 reads CAISESSNRVKNIQYF. In DNA, the CDR3 is TGTGCCATCAGTGAGTCTAGTAACAGGGTTAAAAACATTCAGTACTTC.

This clone was detected only a few times. The V gene is TRBV28, the J gene TRBJ1-5, with D perhaps matching TRBD1 (5 bases). The CDR3 has 13 residues. With 5 bases removed from V and 5 bases from J, the gap between germline ends came to 10 bases. The V gene's germline CDR1 is MDHEN and CDR2 SYDVKM. The CDR3 bases are TGTGCCAGCAGTCCCAGGGTGGATCAGCCCCAGCATTTT. Its protein product is CASSPRVDQPQHF.

V gene TRBV4-2 combines with J gene TRBJ2-3; no definite D call. The ends were cut back, 0 bases at V and 7 bases at J, with 8 bases in the middle. The CDR3 spans 13 residues. Germline V lookup: CDR1 LGHNA, CDR2 YNFKEQ. DNA for the CDR3: TGTGCCAGCAGCCAAGATAGGCAGAATACGCAGTATTTT. Residues: CASSQDRQNTQYF.

This rearrangement joins TRBV28 to TRBJ2-7; D gene ambiguous. Per germline, CDR1 MDHEN and CDR2 SYDVKM. The CDR3 sequence is 11 residues long. V lost 7 bases and J 3 bases, leaving 7 bases between the germline ends. CDR3 in DNA: TGTGCCAGCAAGGACCTCTACGAGCAGTACTTC. Its protein is CASKDLYEQYF.

This chain uses TRBV7-3 with TRBJ1-1; no firm D call. The CDR3 runs 15 residues. V lost 5 bases and J 3 bases, leaving 16 bases between the germline ends. The germline V gene has CDR1 SGHTA and CDR2 FQGTGA. The CDR3 DNA sequence: TGTGCCAGCAGCCTTCGGAGTGGGGTCGACACTGAAGCTTTCTTT. Amino acids: CASSLRSGVDTEAFF.

V is TRBV2 and J is TRBJ1-1; D is uncertain. The CDR3 extends over 10 amino acids. Germline loops: CDR1 SNHLY, CDR2 FYNNEI. V gave up 6 bases and J gave up 4 bases, with 3 bases separating them. The CDR3 DNA reads TGTGCCAGCAGAGGCACTGAAGCTTTCTTT. It encodes CASRGTEAFF.

CDR3 in DNA: TGTGCCAGCAGTGAACTGGGACAGGGGACGAACGAGCAGTACTTC. This translates into CASSELGQGTNEQYF. The genes are TRBV6-1 and TRBJ2-7; 10 nucleotides match TRBD1. This CDR3 has 15 amino acids. Per the germline V gene, CDR1 is MNHNS and CDR2 is SASEGT. J lost 5 bases, V lost 2 bases, and 6 bases had no gene match.

This chain links TRBV6-4 with TRBJ2-1; D might be TRBD2 (6 bases). Germline CDR1 is MRHNA and CDR2 is SNTAGT. CDR3 size: 15 residues. Between the trimmed V and J ends, which lost 8 bases and 8 bases, there was a span of 22 bases. The CDR3 protein is CASRRGLAGIDEQFF. CDR3 DNA sequence: TGTGCCAGCCGACGAGGGCTGGCGGGAATCGATGAGCAGTTCTTC.

V gene TRBV18 combines with J gene TRBJ2-3; D not certain. Trimming took 5 bases from V and 6 from J, leaving 6 bases between them. Germline V gives CDR1 KGHSH, CDR2 LQKENI. The CDR3 is made up of 11 amino acids. The CDR3 sequence is CASSTVDTQYF. The CDR3, as DNA: TGTGCCAGCTCAACGGTGGATACGCAGTATTTT.

The chain couples TRBV6-4 to TRBJ1-5; D gene unclear. Trimming pared 2 bases from V and 7 bases from J, leaving 12 bases between. The length of the CDR3 is 14 residues. Per the germline V gene, CDR1 is MRHNA and CDR2 is SNTAGT. CDR3 loop: CASSDGRACQPQHF. CDR3 DNA sequence: TGTGCCAGCAGTGACGGGAGGGCCTGCCAGCCCCAGCATTTT.

The rearrangement joins TRBV7-6 to TRBJ2-7; D call uncertain. The CDR3 contains 13 residues. Germline values: CDR1 SGHVS, CDR2 FNYEAQ. Trimming stripped 5 bases from V and 4 bases from J, with 12 bases between. Here the CDR3 reads CASSPRTAYEQYF. The CDR3 coding sequence is TGTGCCAGCAGCCCCCGGACCGCGTACGAGCAGTACTTC.

J is TRBJ2-2 and V is TRBV9, with D tentatively TRBD1 (5 bases). The CDR3 has 14 residues. V was trimmed by 0 bases and J by 6 bases, leaving 9 bases between them. Germline CDR1 and CDR2: SGDLS and YYNGEE. In DNA, the CDR3 is TGTGCCAGCAGCGTAGCCCAGGGCCCCGGGGAGCTGTTTTTT. It specifies CASSVAQGPGELFF.

This chain links TRBV6-5 with TRBJ2-7, with 8 bases identical to TRBD2. This CDR3 is 14 amino acids long. V was pared by 2 bases and J by 3 bases, with 3 bases of the junction left unmatched. CDR1 is MNHEY and CDR2 is SVGAGI in the germline V gene. CDR3 residues: CASSYGSGSYEQYF. CDR3 DNA sequence: TGTGCCAGCAGTTACGGAAGCGGGAGCTACGAGCAGTACTTC.

This chain uses TRBV6-1 with TRBJ2-5; TRBD1 aligns across 7 bases. CDR1 is MNHNS and CDR2 is SASEGT in the germline V gene. The V segment lost 6 bases and the J segment 2 bases; nucleotides outside the gene matches: 6. CDR3 length equals 14 residues. The CDR3 DNA follows: TGTGCCAGCAGCAAGGGGGCGGTACAAGAGACCCAGTACTTC. It translates to CASSKGAVQETQYF.

V is TRBV7-8 and J is TRBJ2-7; D is uncertain. The CDR3 sequence is 15 residues long. Germline loops: CDR1 SGHVS, CDR2 FQNEAQ. V shed 2 bases and J shed 7 bases, with 18 bases lying between them. The CDR3: CASSLRIGTPFEQYF. CDR3 DNA: TGTGCCAGCAGCTTAAGGATCGGTACCCCATTTGAGCAGTACTTC.